This is a list of T cell receptor beta chains from one sample in a study of blood T cell repertoires in COVID-19. The assay was immunoSEQ multiplex PCR, and TCRdb's table has in-frame clones only and misses some. This sample has about 47,000 clones, with roughly 84% found just once. Sequenced input: peripheral blood. All receptors come from a man aged 50 to 60 with acute or convalescent COVID-19. CDR3s include the opening cysteine and the closing phenylalanine or tryptophan. A D gene is named only where the DNA matches it firmly. Clone sizes are given selectively: once, few, many, or a class where the clone is expanded.

clone_size	d_call	v_call	j_call	cdr3_aa	cdr3_nt
NA	NA	TRBV9	TRBJ2-1	CASSVDTRGPLSYNEQFF	TGTGCCAGCAGCGTAGACACCAGGGGCCCTCTCTCCTACAATGAGCAGTTCTTC
NA	NA	TRBV4-2	TRBJ2-3	CASSQSLRSDTQYF	TGTGCCAGCAGCCAGTCCCTTAGATCAGATACGCAGTATTTT
NA	TRBD2	TRBV7-9	TRBJ2-7	CASSSYLMGTIDEQYF	TGTGCCAGCAGCTCGTATTTGATGGGGACTATTGACGAGCAGTACTTC
few	TRBD2	TRBV7-9	TRBJ2-2	CASRQTSGQNTGELFF	TGTGCCAGCAGACAAACTAGCGGGCAAAACACCGGGGAGCTGTTTTTT
NA	TRBD2	TRBV3-1/TRBV3-2	TRBJ2-2	CASSLFSGRALGGELFF	TGTGCCAGCAGCCTCTTTAGCGGGAGGGCCTTAGGCGGGGAGCTGTTTTTT
NA	NA	TRBV3-1/TRBV3-2	TRBJ2-7	CASSPPYEQYF	TGTGCCAGCAGCCCTCCCTACGAGCAGTACTTC
NA	TRBD2	TRBV7-2	TRBJ2-7	CASSLDPAGGRGEQYF	TGTGCCAGCAGCTTAGACCCAGCGGGAGGGCGCGGCGAGCAGTACTTC
NA	TRBD1	TRBV19	TRBJ1-2	CASSILSGGPLPNYGYTF	TGTGCCAGTAGTATTCTGTCAGGGGGTCCATTGCCTAACTATGGCTACACCTTC
NA	NA	TRBV4-1	TRBJ1-6	CASSQGPFDNSPLHF	TGCGCCAGCAGCCAAGGTCCTTTCGATAATTCACCCCTCCACTTT
NA	NA	TRBV19	TRBJ1-6	CASMSDVSYNSPLHF	TGTGCCAGTATGTCAGATGTCTCCTATAATTCACCCCTCCACTTT
NA	NA	TRBV7-9	TRBJ1-3	CASSLTGNSGNTIYF	TGTGCCAGCAGCTTAACCGGGAACTCTGGAAACACCATATATTTT
NA	NA	TRBV21-1	TRBJ2-3	CASSVSGRADTQYF	TGTGCCAGCAGCGTTAGCGGGAGGGCAGATACGCAGTATTTT